This T cell receptor (beta chain) is from a study of T cells in localized non-small cell lung cancer. Profiled with immunoSEQ multiplex PCR; TCRdb holds only in-frame clones, not every one. This table has 35,000 or so clones, approximately 87% appearing once. Germline V lookup: CDR1 SGDLS, CDR2 YYNGEE. CDR3 length: 14 amino acids. Between the trimmed V and J ends, which lost 0 bases and 5 bases, there was a span of 11 bases. General study findings and limits: Owing to sequencing of a solitary tumor region, heterogeneity cannot be discounted. Exceeding tumor, uninvolved adjacent lung had the highest T cell clonality. Appearance in adjacent lung was seen for a median approximately 59 of the top 100 tumor clones.

Regarding this clone: The target antigen is unknown.

This chain joins TRBV9 and TRBJ2-5, with D perhaps matching TRBD1 (5 bases). This TCR derives from a man aged 35 to 69 with stage I lung adenocarcinoma. Source: peripheral blood, taken before any cancer treatment. This CDR3 reads CASSVEAGWETQYF. The DNA for the CDR3 is TGTGCCAGCAGCGTAGAGGCAGGGTGGGAGACCCAGTACTTC.